This TCR beta chain originates from a study of response to subunit inactivated influenza vaccine. CDR3 length: 14 amino acids. The germline gives CDR1 SGHTA, CDR2 FQGNSA. Trimming left V 8 bases short and J 0 bases short, with 10 bases between. This clonotype appeared a few times. TCRdb reprocessed the RT-PCR reads with MiXCR, giving one entry per CDR3 protein. Found here are a few hundred thousand distinct CDR3 sequences, roughly 22% of them singletons; the top ten hold roughly a tenth. The chain joins TRBV7-2 to TRBJ1-4; a possible D gene is TRBD1 (6 bases). The clonotype comes from a man between 45 and 75 years old who received an inactivated influenza vaccine. This sample comprised PBMCs from blood, obtained less than 22 months after vaccination. The CDR3 nucleotides read TGTGCCAGCGAATCAGGGGCAACTAATGAAAAACTGTTTTTT. This gives the protein CASESGATNEKLFF.